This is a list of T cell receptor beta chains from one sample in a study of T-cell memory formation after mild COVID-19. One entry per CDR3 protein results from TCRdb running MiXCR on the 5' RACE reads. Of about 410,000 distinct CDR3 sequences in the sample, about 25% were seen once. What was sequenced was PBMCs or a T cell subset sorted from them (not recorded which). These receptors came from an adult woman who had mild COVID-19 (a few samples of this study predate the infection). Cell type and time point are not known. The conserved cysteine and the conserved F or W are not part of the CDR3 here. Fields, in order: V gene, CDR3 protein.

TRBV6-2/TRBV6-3 ASSYWAGPYNEQF
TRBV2 ASKDRGHQETQY
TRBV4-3 ASSQDLVGRQETQY
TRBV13 ASSPGEGEQY
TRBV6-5 ASSYSSRLAGGYEQY
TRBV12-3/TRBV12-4 ASCSQSSYNSPLH
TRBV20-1 SASKASHRTVYGYT
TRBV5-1 ASSLDRGPEAF
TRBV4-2 ASSQDNEGKVYNEQF
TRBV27 ASSVAGTQYEQY
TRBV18 ASSPVEAYNEQF
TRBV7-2 ASSLVGFLSTDTQY
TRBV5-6 ASSTLNWGARTEAF
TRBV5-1 ASSLETGTLTEAF
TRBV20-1 SAQGGFGTGELF
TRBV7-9 ASSLDGQTSGRAEQY
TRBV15 ATRSWGGDEQY
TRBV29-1 SAEGFMNTEAF
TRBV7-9 ASSFTGTVEAF
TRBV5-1 ASSLDRGIYGYT
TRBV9 ASSVAGGAHYEQY
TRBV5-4 ASSTGGLNEKLF
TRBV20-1 SARLAGGSEQF
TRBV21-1 ASKKERASPTSYEQF
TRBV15 ATSRAYSGGNTIY
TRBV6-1 ASIRLAGVLVQETQY
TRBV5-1 ASTLGQGNTGELF
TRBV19 ASSQIAGAVETQY
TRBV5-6 ASSLAPGRTEAF
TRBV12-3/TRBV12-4 ASSMTGGVSEQF
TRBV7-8 ASSFAGSEQY
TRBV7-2 ASSPAPSSYNEQF
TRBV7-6 ASSLAGQPNTEAF
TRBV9 ASSRRSPSTDTQY
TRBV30 AWSVLTSGGGETQY
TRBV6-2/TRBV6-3 ASSPSGRGNEQF
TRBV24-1 ATSDFGDGYT
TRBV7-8 ASSLRDRVLSIEAF
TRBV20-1 SASMHPDTQY
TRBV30 AWSRDPGREQF
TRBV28 ASSPPGTGYTGELF
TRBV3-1 ASSPFSGGLTDTQY
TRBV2 ASSPQGYGYT
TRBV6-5 ASRRGGLFSGANVLT
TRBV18 ASSPPQARGGYNEQF
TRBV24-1 ATSDLTSGSRDEQF
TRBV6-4 ASRRAGLIAVSYEQY
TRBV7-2 ASSLGGTGGNEQF
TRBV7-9 ASSPMVGTGGDTEAF
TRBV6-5 ASSYTHNEQF
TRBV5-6 ASSLGQGSFYGYT
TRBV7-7 ARSLGDTFTDTQY
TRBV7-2 ASSLEGQAGYT
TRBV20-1 SAARGPNTEAF
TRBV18 ASSEELGGANTGELF
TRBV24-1 ATSRQGGQPQH
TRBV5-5 ASSLRRDEKLF
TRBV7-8 ASSELAGGEQY
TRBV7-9 ASSVGQTSGNTIY
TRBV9 ASSLGLAGASGELF